The TCR beta chain under discussion was sequenced for a study of cytomegalovirus exposure and HLA in healthy donors (dated by TCRdb to about 2017). Context from the whole study: In an earlier analysis of 587 of the donors, under 300 Gb of sequence data and 100 million or so unique TCR beta sequences from some 170 million T cells were reported. Around 300 gigabases of sequencing data and around 87 million unique TCR sequences were included in an early release covering roughly 600 HLA-typed donors. Among the approximately 400 genotyped donors, around 81% belonged to the genetic ancestry cluster associated with self-reported Caucasian donors. The study aimed to test whether cataloging public T cell receptors could reveal signatures of past pathogen exposure. The study used immunosequencing to profile the T cell repertoires of 670 or so subjects and linked those repertoires to cytomegalovirus serostatus. In addition to the first cohort of approximately 670 subjects, a separate validation cohort of about 120 different subjects was used. High-throughput TCR immunosequencing, statistical association of individual TCRs with disease status, and machine learning were combined to predict cytomegalovirus infection status. To study patterns of TCR occurrence, a later analysis re-analyzed previously published TCR beta repertoires from around 660 donors and added high-resolution HLA genotyping. In the later analysis, no new phenotypic data were used to find candidate immune exposures; instead, reliance was placed on TCR beta sequences and their occurrence across donors. To decide whether each TCR beta V gene segment behaved as functional or pseudogenic, an earlier analysis of approximately 620 of the donors relied on high-throughput TCR beta sequencing. Donor age, sex, ethnicity and CMV serostatus were collected together with the repertoire data. A later genetic analysis took genome-wide SNP genotypes for about 55% of the 666 donors and used that subset as a discovery cohort. All discovery cohort repertoires had been generated using a single sequencing platform. HLA typing covered class I and class II loci at four-digit resolution. Typing coverage differed by locus: A, B, C, DRB1 and DQB1 were typed in roughly 629-630 donors, DQA1 in 522, DPA1 in over 600, and DPB1 in just under 480. Because of strong linkage in the cohort, roughly five DR-DQ haplotypes were treated as single units for association and clustering. On average, roughly 240,000 unique TCR beta nucleotide sequences were sequenced per donor among 300 to 500 genotyped donors of the cohort, with 15% to 20% of those sequences being non-productive.

Study-wide conclusions, independent of this receptor: The cohort was sequenced for TCR beta chains only, and without alpha or paired-chain data the features that could be detected were limited. Compared with equally common non-associated chains, HLA-associated TCR beta chains in a later analysis were more clonally expanded and had lower generation probabilities. The classifier was reported to diagnose cytomegalovirus status with high specificity and sensitivity in both the original cohort and the validation cohort. Because the 87-base-pair reads could not distinguish some IMGT-functional V segments, including TRBV6-2 and TRBV6-3, those segments were excluded. According to a later analysis, TCR association rates differed among HLA loci, with DRB1 alleles showing the most associated TCRs and HLA-C alleles showing the fewest. According to a later genetic analysis, donors in an Asian-associated ancestry cluster had fewer N-insertions in productive TCRs than the roughly 670-donor mean. A cluster of highly shared sequence variants was judged likely to be a technical artifact of the sequencing pipeline. A later genetic analysis associated a missense DCLRE1C variant with V-gene and J-gene trimming of TCR beta chains, and an independent cohort replicated the association. Most CMV-associated TCR beta chains appeared to be HLA-restricted in a later analysis, and the HLA associations seemed to be driven largely by CMV exposure. A few of the identified cytomegalovirus-associated TCR beta chains were confirmed in vitro to be specific for cytomegalovirus antigens. When HLA alleles, especially DR and DQ, strongly co-occurred, attributing TCR associations to individual alleles was difficult. Because some donors lacked HLA typing at each locus, the association tests relied only on the typed subset. Sequencing depth was assumed to be roughly uniform across donors in the presence/absence analyses, though that assumption may not hold. Linkage disequilibrium might explain the correlated functional status among segregating V segments, but an unknown experimental factor could not be ruled out. According to the authors, the approach could potentially be generalized to other disease states and immunological phenotypes. Several of the top co-occurrence clusters appeared to be linked to parvovirus B19, influenza, CMV and Epstein-Barr virus, according to a later analysis. Because counts were too low, fewer than 20 rarely observed V segments, including chromosome 9 orphons, were excluded from the earlier analysis of 587 of the donors. The only immune exposure information available for the cohort was CMV serostatus. Most TCR sequences were seen in very few donors, while some public TCRs were found in many individuals. A further reported finding was that TCR beta sequences accurately predicted the HLA-A and HLA-B alleles for most subjects in the first cohort. Specific HLA alleles were associated with 15,000 to 20,000 TCR beta sequences at a false discovery rate of 0.05 in a later analysis. Broadly in line with IMGT annotations, most TCR beta V segments showed up in productive rearrangements about 87% or about 30% of the time in an earlier analysis of a few hundred of the donors. The study gave a list of under 200 TCR beta chains associated with cytomegalovirus.

On this clone itself: The specificity of this receptor is unknown. Qualities for individual bases were not recorded, and no much larger clone is one base off.

Between the V and J ends, shortened by 4 bases and 8 bases respectively, the junction contains 9 bases. The CDR3 measures 13 amino acids from cysteine to phenylalanine. Left in the record is the CDR3 DNA by itself, 39 bases read in frame from the first base. CDR1 and CDR2 are read off the germline V gene (reference sequence) as LNHDA and SQIVND. The cohort comprised around 700 healthy bone marrow donors. At the time of sampling, every cohort member was nominally healthy, though immune exposures that went unrecorded were likely present. The donor tested CMV seronegative, placing the donor among the roughly 400 seronegative members of the cohort. Each donor provided a peripheral blood sample, and peripheral blood mononuclear cells were used for TCR beta sequencing. The Qiagen DNeasy Blood Extraction Kit was used to extract genomic DNA from the blood cell samples. To prepare the library, the immunoSEQ multiplex PCR assay was applied. For the multiplex PCR, a mixture combining 60 forward primers for TCR Vbeta segments and 13 reverse primers for TCR Jbeta segments was used. Amplification of the CDR3 region of rearranged TCR beta genes was performed with a multiplex PCR assay on genomic DNA. The Illumina HiSeq System was used to sequence the amplified TCR beta libraries as 87-base-pair reads. In the source study's methods: In a later analysis, about 80 million unique TCR beta chains were counted across the 650 to 750 repertoires, and approximately 9.9 million of these chains were shared by at least two donors. Raw reads were error-corrected and collapsed into unique sequences with a nearest-neighbor algorithm that merged closely related sequences to remove PCR and sequencing errors. CDR3 sequences were aligned to IMGT reference sequences to assign V, D and J gene segments. Each retained sequence needed at least a six-nucleotide match to both a V gene segment and a J gene segment. A rearrangement was called productive if the CDR3 had no stop codons and remained in frame with V and J, and every other rearrangement was called non-productive. Following IMGT convention, CDR3 was defined as the stretch from the second conserved V-encoded cysteine to the conserved J-encoded phenylalanine. The earlier analysis of 500 to 750 of the donors excluded any sequence lacking an unambiguous match to a single V gene segment. An earlier analysis of 587 of the donors called V segments functional above 56.7% productive rearrangements and segregating when the between-donor standard deviation exceeded 5%. A statistical classification framework was built for diagnosing cytomegalovirus status from the catalog of TCR beta chain sequences. In a later analysis, TCR nucleotide sequences were compared against IMGT/GENE-DB human TR gene sequences so that V and J genes could be assigned. A later analysis assigned CDR3 sequences and most-parsimonious VDJ recombination scenarios with the TCRdist pipeline. A later analysis defined each TCR beta chain by its CDR3 amino acid sequence plus V-gene family, and excluded reads lacking a unique V-gene family. As a way to deal with suspected cross-contamination and a sequencing artifact, a later analysis dropped 500 to 700 nucleotide sequences that were highly shared and had low generation probability. In a later analysis, a clonal expansion index was calculated for each public chain from normalized within-repertoire ranks of inferred template counts. Generation probabilities in a later analysis came from a VDJ recombination model fitted to out-of-frame rearrangements, and those results were checked against IGoR. A later analysis scored TCR-TCR, TCR-HLA and TCR-CMV co-occurrence with hypergeometric tests, applying a repertoire-size bias correction to TCR pairs. To estimate false discovery rates, a later analysis permuted the HLA or CMV assignments 20 times. A later analysis grouped co-occurring TCRs with DBSCAN, adding TCRdist sequence similarity when clustering within HLA-allele-positive subsets. Co-occurrence clustering excluded repertoires with fewer than 30,000 or more than 120,000 public chains, plus five with anomalous nucleotide sharing. In TCRdb, the immuneACCESS table is reduced to in-frame sequences with V and J assigned. These tables do not hold every clone; where another copy was compared, an unresolved V gene accounts for under half, and the others remain unexplained. That table gives V, J and clone size, and the DNA gave D and trimming. The table for this sample lists 130,000 to 150,000 clones; around 79% of them were counted only once. The ten largest clones add up to about 1.7% of the sample.

Sequenced sample: PBMCs. The sequence links TRBV19 to TRBJ1-6; tentative D gene TRBD1, with 6 bases matching. The TCR comes from a woman younger than 45 in good health and CMV-seronegative. The DNA sequence is given as TGTGCCAGTAGTAGGCAGGGGCATTCACCCCTCCACTTT. It encodes CASSRQGHSPLHF.